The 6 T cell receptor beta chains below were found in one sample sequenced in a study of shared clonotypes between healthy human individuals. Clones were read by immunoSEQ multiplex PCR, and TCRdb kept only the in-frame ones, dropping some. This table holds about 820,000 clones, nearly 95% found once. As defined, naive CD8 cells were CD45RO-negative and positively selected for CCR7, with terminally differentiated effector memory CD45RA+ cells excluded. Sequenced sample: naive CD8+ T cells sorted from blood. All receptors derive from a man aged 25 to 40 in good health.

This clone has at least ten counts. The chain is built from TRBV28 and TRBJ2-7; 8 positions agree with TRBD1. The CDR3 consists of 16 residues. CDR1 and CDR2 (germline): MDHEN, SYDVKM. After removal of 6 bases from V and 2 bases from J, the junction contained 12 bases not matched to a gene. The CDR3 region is CASSRTTGTGPYEQYF. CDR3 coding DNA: TGTGCCAGCAGCAGAACGACCGGGACAGGCCCCTACGAGCAGTACTTC.

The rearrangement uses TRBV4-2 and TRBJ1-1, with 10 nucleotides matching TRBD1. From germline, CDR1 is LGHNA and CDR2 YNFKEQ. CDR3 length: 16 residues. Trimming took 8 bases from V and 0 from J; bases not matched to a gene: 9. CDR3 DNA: TGTGCCAGCTCCTCTGGGACAGGGGAAATGAACACTGAAGCTTTCTTT. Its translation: CASSSGTGEMNTEAFF.

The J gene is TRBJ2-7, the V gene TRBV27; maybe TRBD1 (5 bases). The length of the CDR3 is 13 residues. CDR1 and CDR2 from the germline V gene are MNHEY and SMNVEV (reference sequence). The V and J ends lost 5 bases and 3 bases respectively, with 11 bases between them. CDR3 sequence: CASSDAGIYEQYF. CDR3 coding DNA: TGTGCCAGCAGTGATGCAGGGATCTACGAGCAGTACTTC.

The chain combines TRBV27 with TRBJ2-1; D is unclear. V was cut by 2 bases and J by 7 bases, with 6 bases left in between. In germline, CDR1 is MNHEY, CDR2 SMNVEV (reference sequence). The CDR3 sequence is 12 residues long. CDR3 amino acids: CASSLIGNEQFF. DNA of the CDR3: TGTGCCAGCAGTTTAATAGGTAATGAGCAGTTCTTC.

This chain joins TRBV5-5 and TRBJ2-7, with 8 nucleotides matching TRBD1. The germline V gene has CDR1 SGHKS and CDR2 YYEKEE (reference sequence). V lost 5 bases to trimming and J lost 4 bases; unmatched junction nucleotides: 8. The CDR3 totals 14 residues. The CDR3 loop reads CASRLRTGRYEQYF. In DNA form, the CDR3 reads TGTGCCAGCAGATTGAGGACAGGGAGGTACGAGCAGTACTTC.

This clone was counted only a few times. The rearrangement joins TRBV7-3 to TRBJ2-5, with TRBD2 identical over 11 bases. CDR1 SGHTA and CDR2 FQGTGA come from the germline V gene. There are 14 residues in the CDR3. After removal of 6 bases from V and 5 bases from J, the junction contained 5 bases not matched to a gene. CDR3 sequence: CASSSTSGSETQYF. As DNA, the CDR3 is TGTGCCAGCAGTTCTACTAGCGGGAGTGAGACCCAGTACTTC.